The 11 T cell receptor beta chains below come from one sample, sequenced in a study of CD8 T cells in ankylosing spondylitis. TCRdb independently ran MiXCR on the 5' RACE reads; one entry per CDR3 protein. This sample has 200,000 to 300,000 distinct CDR3 sequences, with 30% to 35% found just once. What was sequenced was blood, either unsorted or a sorted T cell fraction (not recorded which). The origin of the receptors is a male donor with ankylosing spondylitis or in good health (not recorded which).

This clonotype was found once. The V gene is TRBV29-1, the J gene TRBJ2-5; 11 positions match TRBD2. Germline V gene sequence: CDR1 SQVTM, CDR2 ANQGSEA. The CDR3 contains 13 residues. V lost 4 bases and J lost 5; bases outside the gene matches: 3. In DNA, the CDR3 is TGCAGCGTTGCACTAGCGGGGGTCGAGACCCAGTACTTC. Encoded protein: CSVALAGVETQYF.

The CDR3 region has the DNA TGTGCCGGGGACAGCAGCACAGATACGCAGTATTTT. The encoded protein is CAGDSSTDTQYF. This chain links TRBV7-9 with TRBJ2-3, with 7 positions matching TRBD1. Unmatched junction bases numbered 2, after V lost 11 bases and J lost 0 bases. The CDR3 runs 12 residues. The germline gives CDR1 SEHNR, CDR2 FQNEAQ (reference sequence).

The chain recombines TRBV12-3 or TRBV12-4 with TRBJ2-5; D possibly corresponds to TRBD2 (5 bases). The CDR3 totals 14 residues. V was shortened by 3 bases and J by 2 bases, with 10 bases between the two germline ends. The CDR3 nucleotides read TGTGCCAGCAGTTTTGAGGGTAGACAAGAGACCCAGTACTTC. It specifies CASSFEGRQETQYF.

This clonotype showed up many times. The chain joins TRBV29-1 to TRBJ2-1; the D is unclear. The CDR3 extends over 13 amino acids. CDR1 is SQVTM and CDR2 is ANQGSEA in the germline V gene. V lost 0 bases, J lost 4 bases, and 7 bases lay in between. CDR3 in amino acids: CSVEDEAYNEQFF. DNA of the CDR3: TGCAGCGTTGAAGATGAAGCATACAATGAGCAGTTCTTC.

The V gene is TRBV11-2, the J gene TRBJ2-1, with 10 positions matching TRBD2. Losses at the gene ends were 6 bases for V and 7 bases for J; bases not matched to a gene: 9. The CDR3 spans 15 residues. Germline assignment: CDR1 SGHAT and CDR2 FQNNGV. DNA for the CDR3: TGTGCCAGCAGAATATTAGCGGGGGGAGGGAATGAGCAGTTCTTC. Translating gives CASRILAGGGNEQFF.

Ten or more counts support this clonotype. In DNA, the CDR3 is TGCAGTGCTAGAGATCTGAGTAGGGAGGGTGAAAAACTGTTTTTT. It yields the protein CSARDLSREGEKLFF. This rearrangement joins TRBV20-1 to TRBJ1-4; D remains unclear. Deletions cut 0 bases from V and 7 bases from J, with 15 bases between. The CDR3 has 15 residues. CDR1 is DFQATT, CDR2 SNEGSKA, per germline (reference sequence).

This clonotype was seen more than once but under ten times. The rearrangement joins TRBV6-5 to TRBJ1-2; D gene unclear. Per the germline V gene, CDR1 is MNHEY and CDR2 is SVGAGI. The V end was cut by 3 bases, the J end by 6 bases, with 14 bases between. This CDR3 region has 14 residues. CDR3 sequence (DNA): TGTGCCAGCAGTTATGACCCTGAGGATGATGGCTACACCTTC. Its translation is CASSYDPEDDGYTF.

This rearrangement joins TRBV6-1 to TRBJ2-3; no firm D call. V lost 2 bases to trimming and J lost 2 bases, with 11 bases between them. Germline V gives CDR1 MNHNS, CDR2 SASEGT. The CDR3 contains 15 residues. The CDR3 loop reads CASSEPYSATDTQYF. The CDR3 coding sequence is TGTGCCAGCAGTGAACCCTATTCGGCCACAGATACGCAGTATTTT.

This chain uses TRBV4-2 with TRBJ2-5, with 10 bases matching TRBD2. The germline V gene encodes CDR1 LGHNA and CDR2 YNFKEQ. After removal of 0 bases from V and 3 bases from J, the junction contained 4 bases not matched to a gene. The CDR3 runs 16 residues. CDR3 DNA sequence: TGTGCCAGCAGCCAAGACAGCGGGGGGGCCAAAGAGACCCAGTACTTC. This encodes CASSQDSGGAKETQYF.

This clonotype was recorded a few times. The CDR3 DNA sequence: TGCAGTGCTAGGGGAGTCCCCAAAAACATTCAGTACTTC. It translates to CSARGVPKNIQYF. The V call is TRBV20-1, the J call TRBJ2-4; D may be TRBD2 (5 bases). Germline lookup yields CDR1 DFQATT and CDR2 SNEGSKA (reference sequence). The CDR3 runs to 13 residues. V gave up 3 bases and J gave up 2 bases, with 8 bases separating them.

The DNA of the CDR3 is TGTGCCACCAGCACGGACTCAACCTACGAGCAGTACTTC. Translation: CATSTDSTYEQYF. This chain uses TRBV15 with TRBJ2-7, with a possible D match to TRBD2 (5 bases). CDR1 is LNHNV, CDR2 YYDKDF, per germline (reference sequence). The V gene lost 4 bases and the J gene lost 2 bases, with 9 bases spanning the gap. The CDR3 consists of 13 residues.